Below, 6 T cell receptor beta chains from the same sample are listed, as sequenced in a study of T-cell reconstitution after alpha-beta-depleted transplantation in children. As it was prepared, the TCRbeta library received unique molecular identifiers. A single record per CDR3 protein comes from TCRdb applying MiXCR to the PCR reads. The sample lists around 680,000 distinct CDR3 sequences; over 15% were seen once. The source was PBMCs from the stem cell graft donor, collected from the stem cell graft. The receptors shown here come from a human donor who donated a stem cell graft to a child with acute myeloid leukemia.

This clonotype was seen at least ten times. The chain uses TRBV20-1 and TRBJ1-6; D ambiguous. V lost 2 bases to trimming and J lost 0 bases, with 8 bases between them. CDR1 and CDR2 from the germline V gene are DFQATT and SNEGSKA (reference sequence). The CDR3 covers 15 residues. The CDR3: CSARQASSYNSPLHF. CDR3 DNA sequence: TGCAGTGCTAGACAGGCTTCCTCCTATAATTCACCCCTCCACTTT.

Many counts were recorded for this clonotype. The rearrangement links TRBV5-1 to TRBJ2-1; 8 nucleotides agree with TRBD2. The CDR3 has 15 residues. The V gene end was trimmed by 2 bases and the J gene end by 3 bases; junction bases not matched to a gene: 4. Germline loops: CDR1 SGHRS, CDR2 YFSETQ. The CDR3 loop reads CASSLNSGDYNEQFF. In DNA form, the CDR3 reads TGCGCCAGCAGCTTAAATAGCGGGGACTACAATGAGCAGTTCTTC.

CDR3 in amino acids: CSATHRGNTEAFF. DNA of the CDR3: TGCAGTGCTACCCACAGGGGGAACACTGAAGCTTTCTTT. V is TRBV20-1 and J is TRBJ1-1; TRBD1 agrees at 7 bases. The germline V gene encodes CDR1 DFQATT and CDR2 SNEGSKA (reference sequence). The CDR3 has 13 amino acids. Trimming removed 4 bases from V and 1 base from J; junction bases left unmatched: 3.

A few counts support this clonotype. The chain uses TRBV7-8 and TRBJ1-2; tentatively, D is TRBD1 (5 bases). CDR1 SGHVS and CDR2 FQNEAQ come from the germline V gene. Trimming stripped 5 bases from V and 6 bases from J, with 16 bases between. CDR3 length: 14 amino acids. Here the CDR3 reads CASSPSLTAHGYTF. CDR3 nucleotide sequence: TGTGCCAGCAGCCCTTCCTTGACAGCCCATGGCTACACCTTC.

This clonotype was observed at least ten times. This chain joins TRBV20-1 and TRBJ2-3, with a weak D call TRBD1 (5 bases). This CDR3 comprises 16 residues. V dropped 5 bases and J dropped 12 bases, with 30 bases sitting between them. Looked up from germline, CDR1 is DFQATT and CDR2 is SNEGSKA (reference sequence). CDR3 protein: CSAPPELVGARYAQYF. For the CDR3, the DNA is TGCAGTGCTCCACCTGAGCTAGTAGGGGCCCGATACGCTCAGTATTTT.

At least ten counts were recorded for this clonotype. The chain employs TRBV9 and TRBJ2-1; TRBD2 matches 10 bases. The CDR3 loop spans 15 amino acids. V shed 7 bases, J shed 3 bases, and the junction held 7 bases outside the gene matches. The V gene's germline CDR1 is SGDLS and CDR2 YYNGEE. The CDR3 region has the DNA TGTGCCAGCGCTATAACTAGCGGGGACTACAATGAGCAGTTCTTC. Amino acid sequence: CASAITSGDYNEQFF. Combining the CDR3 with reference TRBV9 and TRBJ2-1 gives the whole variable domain DSGVTQTPKHLITATGQRVTLRCSPRSGDLSVYWYQQSLDQGLQFLIQYYNGEERAKGNILERFSAQQFPDLHSELNLSSLELGDSALYFCASAITSGDYNEQFFGPGTRLTVL.